The subject of this entry is one T cell receptor (beta chain). Its specificity is unknown. Once sorted, every population was more than 98% pure. Losses at the gene ends were 6 bases for V and 6 bases for J; bases not matched to a gene: 17. Germline V gene data show CDR1 as SGHVS and CDR2 as FNYEAQ. The CDR3 covers 18 residues. This sample was taken from a study of beta chain features in type 1 diabetes. Study information: Cell yields, gender and age were comparable in patients and healthy donors. Study conclusions and caveats: In cDNA sequencing, cells with high TCR expression could be over-represented. Fewer insertions but more deletions were seen at VDJ junctions in type 1 diabetes patients. All four CD4+ subsets from Type 1 diabetes patients carried moderately but significantly shorter TCRB CDR3s.

Reverse transcription of all isolated RNA meant that expressed TCRB transcripts were sequenced. Sequencing was performed with immunoSEQ multiplex PCR; in TCRdb, only in-frame clones are kept and a portion is missing. The table lists approximately 150,000 clones, less than 15% of them singletons. This rearrangement joins TRBV7-6 to TRBJ2-2; 9 bases align to TRBD1. This clonotype was sampled from a man younger than 35 with type 1 diabetes. Sequencing was done on a sample of central memory CD4+ T cells from blood. CDR3 sequence: CASRNPFKTGGISGELFF. The DNA for the CDR3 is TGTGCCAGCAGGAATCCCTTTAAGACAGGGGGTATATCCGGGGAGCTGTTTTTT. Using reference TRBV7-6 and TRBJ2-2 for the parts outside the CDR3, the full variable domain is GAGVSQSPRYKVTKRGQDVALRCDPISGHVSLYWYRQALGQGPEFLTYFNYEAQQDKSGLPNDRFSAERPEGSISTLTIQRTEQRDSAMYRCASRNPFKTGGISGELFFGEGSRLTVL.